A single sample is the source of the 12 T cell receptor beta chains below, sequenced in a study of response to subunit inactivated influenza vaccine. MiXCR was run by TCRdb on the RT-PCR reads, yielding one entry per CDR3 protein. Among over 800,000 distinct CDR3 sequences, 21% were seen once, and the ten largest hold more than 8.5%. Sample: PBMCs from blood, taken roughly 5 days after vaccination. Receptor source: a man between 50 and 59 years old who received an inactivated influenza vaccine.

CDR3 loop: CSANQREPRETQYF. The DNA for the CDR3 is TGCAGTGCTAACCAGCGGGAGCCCCGGGAGACCCAGTACTTC. This chain connects TRBV20-1 to TRBJ2-5; the match to TRBD2 covers 8 bases. Germline values: CDR1 DFQATT, CDR2 SNEGSKA (reference sequence). The CDR3 length is 14 residues. V was pared by 4 bases and J by 5 bases, with 9 bases of the junction left unmatched.

This chain uses TRBV7-2 with TRBJ2-2; TRBD2 matches at 8 bases. The V segment lost 8 bases and the J segment 4 bases; nucleotides outside the gene matches: 12. From germline, CDR1 is SGHTA and CDR2 FQGNSA. This CDR3 is 16 amino acids long. The DNA for the CDR3 is TGTGCCAGCGGAAACGGGAGGGCCTCCCGCACCGGGGAGCTGTTTTTT. It encodes CASGNGRASRTGELFF. Full variable domain (remainder filled in from reference TRBV7-2 and TRBJ2-2): GAGVSQSPSNKVTEKGKDVELRCDPISGHTALYWYRQSLGQGLEFLIYFQGNSAPDKSGLPSDRFSAERTGGSVSTLTIQRTQQEDSAVYLCASGNGRASRTGELFFGEGSRLTVL.

This clonotype was counted many times. The rearrangement joins TRBV12-3 or TRBV12-4 to TRBJ2-3; the match to TRBD2 covers 9 bases. V lost 1 base, J lost 6 bases, and 8 bases stayed unmatched. The CDR3 has 16 amino acids. CDR3 DNA sequence: TGTGCCAGCAGTTTAGGACTAGCGGTCGTCGGGGATACGCAGTATTTT. It encodes CASSLGLAVVGDTQYF.

This clonotype was counted between two and nine times. The chain uses TRBV6-2 or TRBV6-3 and TRBJ2-1, with D possibly matching TRBD2 (6 bases). The germline V gene has CDR1 MNHEY and CDR2 SVGEGT. Deletions cut 5 bases from V and 2 bases from J, with 13 bases between. This CDR3 is built from 15 residues. CDR3 in amino acids: CASSRRAGTYNEQFF. CDR3 DNA: TGTGCCAGCAGTCGGAGGGCAGGGACCTACAATGAGCAGTTCTTC.

This clonotype was counted only a few times. The J gene is TRBJ2-5, the V gene TRBV20-1; D not certain. In germline, CDR1 is DFQATT, CDR2 SNEGSKA (reference sequence). V was cut by 5 bases and J by 5 bases, with 15 bases left in between. This CDR3 is built from 13 residues. The CDR3 coding sequence is TGCAGTGCTCCCCCCCGGCAACGGGAGACCCAGTACTTC. Amino acids: CSAPPRQRETQYF.

There are a few counts of this clonotype. This chain uses TRBV12-3 or TRBV12-4 with TRBJ2-1; 13 nucleotides match TRBD2. The CDR3 covers 16 residues. V lost 4 bases and J lost 6; bases outside the gene matches: 6. CDR3: CASSSPGLAGFNEQFF. The CDR3 region has the DNA TGTGCCAGCAGTTCCCCGGGACTAGCGGGGTTCAATGAGCAGTTCTTC.

The gene calls are TRBV4-2 and TRBJ2-7; 9 positions agree with TRBD1. The CDR3 is 15 residues long. J was trimmed by 5 bases and V by 4 bases; bases with no gene match: 9. Germline CDR1 reads LGHNA; CDR2 reads YNFKEQ. Written as DNA, the CDR3 is TGTGCCAGCAGCCCCTGGACAGGGGCTTCCCACGAGCAGTACTTC. Amino acids: CASSPWTGASHEQYF.

This clonotype has just a few counts. The chain links TRBV4-2 to TRBJ2-7, with D possibly TRBD1 on 7 matching bases. The germline V gene has CDR1 LGHNA and CDR2 YNFKEQ. The V end was cut by 4 bases, the J end by 5 bases, with 42 bases between. CDR3 length equals 23 residues. The CDR3 protein is CASSPRVQGNAAEVKLAPNEQYF. CDR3 in DNA: TGTGCCAGCAGCCCTAGGGTACAGGGGAATGCAGCGGAGGTAAAACTAGCTCCTAACGAGCAGTACTTC.

This clonotype was observed at least ten times. CDR3 residues: CASSLGTVSDTQYF. DNA for the CDR3: TGTGCCAGCAGCTTAGGGACAGTCTCAGATACGCAGTATTTT. The chain combines TRBV7-3 with TRBJ2-3; 7 nucleotides match TRBD1. The germline V gene has CDR1 SGHTA and CDR2 FQGTGA. With V trimmed by 2 bases and J by 4 bases, 3 bases remained unmatched. CDR3 size: 14 residues.

This clonotype turned up a few times. The V gene is TRBV18, the J gene TRBJ2-3; TRBD1 agrees at 12 bases. V lost 3 bases to trimming and J lost 4 bases; unmatched junction nucleotides: 5. The CDR3 is 16 residues long. Looked up from germline, CDR1 is KGHSH and CDR2 is LQKENI. CDR3 sequence reads: CASSPPGQGASDTQYF. In DNA form, the CDR3 reads TGTGCCAGCTCACCTCCGGGACAGGGGGCTTCAGATACGCAGTATTTT.

This clonotype has more than one count but fewer than ten. The J gene is TRBJ2-1, the V gene TRBV4-1; D gene uncertain. V dropped 0 bases and J dropped 8 bases, with 14 bases sitting between them. Germline lookup yields CDR1 MGHRA and CDR2 YSYEKL. This CDR3 has 15 residues. CDR3 nucleotide sequence: TGCGCCAGCAGCCAAGAGTTCAACACAGTCGATGAGCAGTTCTTC. The encoded protein is CASSQEFNTVDEQFF.

V is TRBV20-1 and J is TRBJ2-1, with D perhaps assigned TRBD1 or TRBD2 (7 bases each). Germline V gene sequence: CDR1 DFQATT, CDR2 SNEGSKA (reference sequence). This CDR3 contains 12 residues. CDR3 loop: CRPGGAVDEQFF. CDR3 DNA: TGCAGACCAGGGGGGGCCGTGGATGAGCAGTTCTTC.